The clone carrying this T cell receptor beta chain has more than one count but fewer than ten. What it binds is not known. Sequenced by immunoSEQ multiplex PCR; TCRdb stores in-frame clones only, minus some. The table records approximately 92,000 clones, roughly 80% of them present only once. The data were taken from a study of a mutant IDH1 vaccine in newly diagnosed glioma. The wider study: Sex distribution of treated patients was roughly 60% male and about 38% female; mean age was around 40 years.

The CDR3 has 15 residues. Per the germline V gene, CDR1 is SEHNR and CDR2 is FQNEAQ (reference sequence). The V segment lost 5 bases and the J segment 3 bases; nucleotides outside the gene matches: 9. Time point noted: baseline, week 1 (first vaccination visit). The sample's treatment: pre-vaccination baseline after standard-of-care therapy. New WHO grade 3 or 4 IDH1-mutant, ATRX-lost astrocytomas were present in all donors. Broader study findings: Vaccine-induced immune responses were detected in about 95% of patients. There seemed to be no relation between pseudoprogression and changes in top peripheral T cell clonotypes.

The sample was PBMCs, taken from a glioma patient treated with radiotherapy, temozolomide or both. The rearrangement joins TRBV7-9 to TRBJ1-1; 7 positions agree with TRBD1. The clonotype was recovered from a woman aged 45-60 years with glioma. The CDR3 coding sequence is TGTGCCAGCAGCCCCCGACAGGGTTGGGACACTGAAGCTTTCTTT. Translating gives CASSPRQGWDTEAFF. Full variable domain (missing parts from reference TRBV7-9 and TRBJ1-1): DTGVSQNPRHKITKRGQNVTFRCDPISEHNRLYWYRQTLGQGPEFLTYFQNEAQLEKSRLLSDRFSAERPKGSFSTLEIQRTEQGDSAMYLCASSPRQGWDTEAFFGQGTRLTVV.